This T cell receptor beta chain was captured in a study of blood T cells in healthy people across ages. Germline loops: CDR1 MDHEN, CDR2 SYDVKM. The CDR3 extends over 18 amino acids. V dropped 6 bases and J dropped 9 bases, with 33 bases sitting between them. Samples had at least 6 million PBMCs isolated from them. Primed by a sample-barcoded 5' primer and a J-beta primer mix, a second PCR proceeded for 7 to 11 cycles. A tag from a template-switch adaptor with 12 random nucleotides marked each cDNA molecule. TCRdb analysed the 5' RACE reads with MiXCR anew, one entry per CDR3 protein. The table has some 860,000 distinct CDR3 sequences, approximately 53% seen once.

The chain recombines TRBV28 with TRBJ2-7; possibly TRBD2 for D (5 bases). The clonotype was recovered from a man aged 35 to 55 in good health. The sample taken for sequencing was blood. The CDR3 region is CASSHPSGGQDAWGVQYF. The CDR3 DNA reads TGTGCCAGCAGCCACCCAAGCGGCGGGCAGGATGCTTGGGGAGTGCAGTACTTC.